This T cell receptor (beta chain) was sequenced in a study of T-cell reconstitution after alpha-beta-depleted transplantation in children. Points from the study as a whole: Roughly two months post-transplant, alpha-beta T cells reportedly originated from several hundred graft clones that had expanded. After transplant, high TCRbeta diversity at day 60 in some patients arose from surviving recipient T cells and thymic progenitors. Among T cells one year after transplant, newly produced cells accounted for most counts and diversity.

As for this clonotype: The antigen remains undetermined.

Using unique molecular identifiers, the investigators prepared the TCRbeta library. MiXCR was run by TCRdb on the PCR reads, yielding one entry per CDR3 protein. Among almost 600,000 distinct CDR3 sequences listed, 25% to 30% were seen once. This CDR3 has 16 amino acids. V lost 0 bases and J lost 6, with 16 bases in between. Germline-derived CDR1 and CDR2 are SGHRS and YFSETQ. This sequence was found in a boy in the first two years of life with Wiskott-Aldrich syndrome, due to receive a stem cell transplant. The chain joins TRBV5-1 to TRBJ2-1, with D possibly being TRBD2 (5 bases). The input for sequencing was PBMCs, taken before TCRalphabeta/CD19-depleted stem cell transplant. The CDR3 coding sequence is TGCGCCAGCAGCTTGGTTCCGGGAACACTTTCCAATGAGCAGTTCTTC. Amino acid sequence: CASSLVPGTLSNEQFF.